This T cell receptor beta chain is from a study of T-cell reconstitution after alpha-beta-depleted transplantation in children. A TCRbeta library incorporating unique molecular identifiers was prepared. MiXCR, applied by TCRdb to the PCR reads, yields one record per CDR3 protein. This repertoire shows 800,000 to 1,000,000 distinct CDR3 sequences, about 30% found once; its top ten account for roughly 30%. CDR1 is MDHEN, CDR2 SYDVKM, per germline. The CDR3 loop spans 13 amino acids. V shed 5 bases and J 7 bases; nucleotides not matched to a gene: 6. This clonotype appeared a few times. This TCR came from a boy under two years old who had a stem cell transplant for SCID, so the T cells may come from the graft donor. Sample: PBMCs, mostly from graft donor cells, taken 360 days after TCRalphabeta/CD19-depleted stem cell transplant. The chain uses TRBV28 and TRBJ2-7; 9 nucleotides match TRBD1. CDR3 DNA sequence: TGTGCCAGCAGTCCGGACAGGGGCAGGGAGCAGTACTTC. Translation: CASSPDRGREQYF.